This is a list of T cell receptor beta chains from one sample in a study of cytomegalovirus exposure and HLA in healthy donors. Sequenced by immunoSEQ multiplex PCR; TCRdb stores in-frame clones only, minus some. This table holds around 150,000 clones, 55% to 75% found once. The sample comprised PBMCs. The receptors were gathered from a woman aged 55-69 years in good health and CMV-seropositive. Each CDR3 is given with its conserved first and last residue. The D gene is left open where the match is weak. Not every row has a clone size; where given, it reads once, few, many or a size class.

V gene: TRBV7-9
J gene: TRBJ1-5
clone size: NA
D gene: NA
CDR3 protein: CASSDARAIQPQHF
CDR3 DNA: TGTGCCAGCAGCGACGCCAGGGCGATTCAGCCCCAGCATTTT

V gene: TRBV11-1
J gene: TRBJ2-1
clone size: NA
D gene: TRBD2
CDR3 protein: CASSLQRESSYNEQFF
CDR3 DNA: TGTGCCAGCAGCTTACAGCGGGAGAGCTCCTACAATGAGCAGTTCTTC

V gene: TRBV7-2
J gene: TRBJ2-3
clone size: NA
D gene: NA
CDR3 protein: CARGEASTDTQYF
CDR3 DNA: TGTGCCAGAGGGGAGGCAAGCACAGATACGCAGTATTTT

V gene: TRBV7-2
J gene: TRBJ2-5
clone size: NA
D gene: NA
CDR3 protein: CASKSQGGRGRETQYF
CDR3 DNA: TGTGCCAGCAAATCTCAGGGTGGTAGGGGCCGAGAGACCCAGTACTTC

V gene: TRBV5-1
J gene: TRBJ2-3
clone size: NA
D gene: NA
CDR3 protein: CASSLGLTSTDTQYF
CDR3 DNA: TGCGCCAGCAGCTTGGGACTGACTAGCACAGATACGCAGTATTTT

V gene: TRBV29-1
J gene: TRBJ2-3
clone size: NA
D gene: NA
CDR3 protein: CSVESGAMDTQYF
CDR3 DNA: TGCAGCGTTGAAAGCGGTGCTATGGATACGCAGTATTTT

V gene: TRBV30
J gene: TRBJ2-1
clone size: once
D gene: NA
CDR3 protein: CAWGGSRNRVSYNEQFF
CDR3 DNA: TGTGCCTGGGGGGGGTCGCGGAACCGCGTCTCCTACAATGAGCAGTTCTTC

V gene: TRBV7-9
J gene: TRBJ2-4
clone size: NA
D gene: NA
CDR3 protein: CASSPWTSRDIQYF
CDR3 DNA: TGTGCCAGCAGTCCCTGGACCTCGCGGGACATTCAGTACTTC

V gene: TRBV30
J gene: TRBJ1-1
clone size: NA
D gene: NA
CDR3 protein: CAWRGGFTEAFF
CDR3 DNA: TGTGCCTGGAGAGGGGGATTCACTGAAGCTTTCTTT

V gene: TRBV5-1
J gene: TRBJ2-5
clone size: NA
D gene: NA
CDR3 protein: CASSYSTRGETQYF
CDR3 DNA: TGCGCCAGCAGCTACTCGACTAGGGGTGAGACCCAGTACTTC

V gene: TRBV5-8
J gene: TRBJ2-6
clone size: NA
D gene: NA
CDR3 protein: CASTSPGGGANVLTF
CDR3 DNA: TGTGCCAGCACATCCCCGGGTGGCGGGGCCAACGTCCTGACTTTC

V gene: TRBV5-1
J gene: TRBJ1-1
clone size: few
D gene: NA
CDR3 protein: CASSFRANTEAFF
CDR3 DNA: TGCGCCAGCAGCTTCAGGGCAAACACTGAAGCTTTCTTT

V gene: TRBV4-3
J gene: TRBJ2-1
clone size: few
D gene: NA
CDR3 protein: CASSQGPQGDNEQFF
CDR3 DNA: TGCGCCAGCAGCCAAGGGCCACAGGGTGACAATGAGCAGTTCTTC

V gene: TRBV28
J gene: TRBJ2-5
clone size: NA
D gene: TRBD2
CDR3 protein: CASSSGLAGGGQETQYF
CDR3 DNA: TGTGCCAGCAGTTCGGGACTAGCGGGGGGAGGGCAAGAGACCCAGTACTTC

V gene: TRBV5-4
J gene: TRBJ2-1
clone size: NA
D gene: TRBD1
CDR3 protein: CASSLGNRGISYNEQFF
CDR3 DNA: TGTGCCAGCAGCTTGGGGAACAGGGGAATCTCCTACAATGAGCAGTTCTTC

V gene: TRBV7-9
J gene: TRBJ2-1
clone size: NA
D gene: NA
CDR3 protein: CASSLAGEQFF
CDR3 DNA: TGTGCCAGCAGCTTAGCGGGCGAGCAGTTCTTC

V gene: TRBV4-1
J gene: TRBJ1-1
clone size: NA
D gene: NA
CDR3 protein: CASSQERPLLRAPGNTEAFF
CDR3 DNA: TGCGCCAGCAGCCAAGAACGCCCTCTCCTCAGGGCCCCTGGGAACACTGAAGCTTTCTTT

V gene: TRBV7-9
J gene: TRBJ2-2
clone size: NA
D gene: TRBD1
CDR3 protein: CASSPDRVVTGELFF
CDR3 DNA: TGTGCCAGCAGTCCAGACAGGGTAGTCACCGGGGAGCTGTTTTTT

V gene: TRBV5-6
J gene: TRBJ1-1
clone size: NA
D gene: TRBD1
CDR3 protein: CASSNPGQGATEAFF
CDR3 DNA: TGTGCCAGCAGCAACCCCGGACAGGGGGCCACTGAAGCTTTCTTT

V gene: TRBV27
J gene: TRBJ2-5
clone size: NA
D gene: TRBD1
CDR3 protein: CASTKDRESQETQYF
CDR3 DNA: TGTGCCAGCACTAAGGACAGGGAGAGCCAAGAGACCCAGTACTTC

V gene: TRBV11-2
J gene: TRBJ2-1
clone size: NA
D gene: NA
CDR3 protein: CASSRGSYNEQFF
CDR3 DNA: TGTGCCAGCTCGAGAGGCTCCTACAATGAGCAGTTCTTC

V gene: TRBV4-1
J gene: TRBJ2-7
clone size: NA
D gene: TRBD2
CDR3 protein: CASSRRTSGPYEQYF
CDR3 DNA: TGCGCCAGCAGCCGCCGGACTAGCGGTCCCTACGAGCAGTACTTC

V gene: TRBV5-1
J gene: TRBJ2-1
clone size: NA
D gene: NA
CDR3 protein: CASSILANEQFF
CDR3 DNA: TGCGCCAGCAGCATTTTGGCAAATGAGCAGTTCTTC

V gene: TRBV27
J gene: TRBJ2-1
clone size: NA
D gene: TRBD2
CDR3 protein: CASSLAGGFYNEQFF
CDR3 DNA: TGTGCCAGCAGTTTGGCGGGAGGATTCTACAATGAGCAGTTCTTC

V gene: TRBV13
J gene: TRBJ2-1
clone size: NA
D gene: TRBD2
CDR3 protein: CASARREKGNEQFF
CDR3 DNA: TGTGCCAGCGCCCGGCGGGAGAAGGGAAATGAGCAGTTCTTC

V gene: TRBV28
J gene: TRBJ1-2
clone size: NA
D gene: TRBD1
CDR3 protein: CASSNTGGGNGYTF
CDR3 DNA: TGTGCCAGCAGCAATACAGGGGGAGGCAATGGCTACACCTTC

V gene: TRBV4-2
J gene: TRBJ2-1
clone size: NA
D gene: TRBD2
CDR3 protein: CASSQDPTLTSGHNEQFF
CDR3 DNA: TGTGCCAGCAGCCAAGATCCCACCCTGACTAGCGGTCACAATGAGCAGTTCTTC

V gene: TRBV5-6
J gene: TRBJ2-7
clone size: few
D gene: TRBD2
CDR3 protein: CASSLATSVEQYF
CDR3 DNA: TGTGCCAGCAGCTTGGCGACTAGCGTCGAGCAGTACTTC

V gene: TRBV4-3
J gene: TRBJ1-1
clone size: NA
D gene: NA
CDR3 protein: CASSTGVTHPNTEAFF
CDR3 DNA: TGCGCCAGCAGCACGGGGGTGACACATCCGAACACTGAAGCTTTCTTT

V gene: TRBV9
J gene: TRBJ2-2
clone size: NA
D gene: TRBD2
CDR3 protein: CASSPRVAGDGELFF
CDR3 DNA: TGTGCCAGCAGCCCCCGGGTAGCGGGAGACGGGGAGCTGTTTTTT

V gene: TRBV4-2
J gene: TRBJ2-7
clone size: few
D gene: NA
CDR3 protein: CASSQDRLAYEQYF
CDR3 DNA: TGTGCCAGCAGCCAAGATCGACTAGCCTACGAGCAGTACTTC

V gene: TRBV7-2
J gene: TRBJ2-7
clone size: NA
D gene: NA
CDR3 protein: CASSLSDSYEQYF
CDR3 DNA: TGTGCCAGCAGCTTATCCGACAGCTACGAGCAGTACTTC

V gene: TRBV10-2
J gene: TRBJ1-5
clone size: NA
D gene: NA
CDR3 protein: CASSRTGGDQPQHF
CDR3 DNA: TGCGCCAGCAGTAGGACGGGGGGAGATCAGCCCCAGCATTTT

V gene: TRBV27
J gene: TRBJ1-5
clone size: few
D gene: NA
CDR3 protein: CASIVKVGGQPQHF
CDR3 DNA: TGTGCCAGCATCGTAAAGGTGGGAGGTCAGCCCCAGCATTTT

V gene: TRBV4-3
J gene: TRBJ1-5
clone size: NA
D gene: NA
CDR3 protein: CASSQGEGPNQPQHF
CDR3 DNA: TGCGCCAGCAGCCAGGGGGAGGGTCCCAATCAGCCCCAGCATTTT

V gene: TRBV25-1
J gene: TRBJ1-4
clone size: few
D gene: NA
CDR3 protein: CASSGSSFATNEKLFF
CDR3 DNA: TGTGCCAGCAGTGGTAGCAGCTTTGCAACTAATGAAAAACTGTTTTTT

V gene: TRBV7-7
J gene: TRBJ2-1
clone size: NA
D gene: TRBD2
CDR3 protein: CASSLERGGNEQFF
CDR3 DNA: TGTGCCAGCAGCTTAGAGCGCGGGGGCAATGAGCAGTTCTTC

V gene: TRBV19
J gene: TRBJ1-2
clone size: NA
D gene: NA
CDR3 protein: CASSMPGGYTF
CDR3 DNA: TGTGCCAGTAGTATGCCGGGTGGCTACACCTTC

V gene: TRBV18
J gene: TRBJ2-2
clone size: NA
D gene: TRBD2
CDR3 protein: CASSPVAGNTGELFF
CDR3 DNA: TGTGCCAGCTCACCGGTAGCGGGAAATACCGGGGAGCTGTTTTTT

V gene: TRBV30
J gene: TRBJ1-1
clone size: NA
D gene: NA
CDR3 protein: CAIGGATEAFF
CDR3 DNA: TGTGCCATTGGTGGGGCCACTGAAGCTTTCTTT

V gene: TRBV28
J gene: TRBJ1-5
clone size: NA
D gene: TRBD1
CDR3 protein: CASTETGGPQPQHF
CDR3 DNA: TGTGCCAGCACCGAGACAGGGGGGCCTCAGCCCCAGCATTTT

V gene: TRBV5-4
J gene: TRBJ2-5
clone size: NA
D gene: TRBD2
CDR3 protein: CASSLYLAGGGETQYF
CDR3 DNA: TGTGCCAGCAGCTTGTATCTAGCGGGAGGAGGGGAGACCCAGTACTTC

V gene: TRBV6-5
J gene: TRBJ1-2
clone size: few
D gene: NA
CDR3 protein: CASSYSAGAVYGYTF
CDR3 DNA: TGTGCCAGCAGTTACTCGGCAGGGGCGGTCTATGGCTACACCTTC

V gene: TRBV14
J gene: TRBJ2-1
clone size: few
D gene: TRBD2
CDR3 protein: CASRHSGGGYNEQFF
CDR3 DNA: TGTGCCAGCAGACATAGCGGGGGGGGCTACAATGAGCAGTTCTTC

V gene: TRBV18
J gene: TRBJ1-5
clone size: NA
D gene: NA
CDR3 protein: CASSPRQAPQPQHF
CDR3 DNA: TGTGCCAGCTCACCAAGACAGGCTCCCCAGCCCCAGCATTTT

V gene: TRBV6-5
J gene: TRBJ2-7
clone size: once
D gene: NA
CDR3 protein: CASSPQGPGDEQYF
CDR3 DNA: TGTGCCAGCAGCCCGCAGGGGCCCGGGGACGAGCAGTACTTC

V gene: TRBV19
J gene: TRBJ2-5
clone size: NA
D gene: NA
CDR3 protein: CASSNRQETQYF
CDR3 DNA: TGTGCCAGTAGTAACCGGCAAGAGACCCAGTACTTC

V gene: TRBV5-6
J gene: TRBJ1-1
clone size: NA
D gene: NA
CDR3 protein: CASSLLTLGNTEAFF
CDR3 DNA: TGTGCCAGCAGCTTGTTGACTCTCGGGAACACTGAAGCTTTCTTT

V gene: TRBV29-1
J gene: TRBJ2-7
clone size: NA
D gene: TRBD2
CDR3 protein: CSVEELAGSYEQYF
CDR3 DNA: TGCAGCGTTGAAGAACTAGCGGGGTCCTACGAGCAGTACTTC

V gene: TRBV9
J gene: TRBJ2-1
clone size: NA
D gene: NA
CDR3 protein: CASSPHPRGGNEQFF
CDR3 DNA: TGTGCCAGCAGCCCCCACCCGAGAGGGGGCAATGAGCAGTTCTTC

V gene: TRBV5-1
J gene: TRBJ1-3
clone size: NA
D gene: NA
CDR3 protein: CASSLGGSGNTIYF
CDR3 DNA: TGCGCCAGCAGCTTAGGGGGTTCTGGAAACACCATATATTTT

V gene: TRBV5-1
J gene: TRBJ2-3
clone size: once
D gene: TRBD2
CDR3 protein: CASSFPTLAGGNTDTQYF
CDR3 DNA: TGCGCCAGCAGCTTCCCCACCTTAGCGGGAGGCAACACAGATACGCAGTATTTT

V gene: TRBV4-1
J gene: TRBJ2-7
clone size: NA
D gene: NA
CDR3 protein: CASSQDPSAYEQYF
CDR3 DNA: TGCGCCAGCAGCCAAGATCCTAGCGCTTACGAGCAGTACTTC

V gene: TRBV19
J gene: TRBJ2-2
clone size: NA
D gene: TRBD2
CDR3 protein: CASSTTSGRAYGELFF
CDR3 DNA: TGTGCCAGTAGTACCACTAGCGGGAGGGCCTACGGGGAGCTGTTTTTT

V gene: TRBV5-1
J gene: TRBJ2-7
clone size: once
D gene: NA
CDR3 protein: CASSLWDNYEQYF
CDR3 DNA: TGCGCCAGCAGCTTGTGGGACAACTACGAGCAGTACTTC

V gene: TRBV9
J gene: TRBJ2-1
clone size: NA
D gene: NA
CDR3 protein: CASSGGTGEQFF
CDR3 DNA: TGTGCCAGCAGCGGGGGCACCGGGGAGCAGTTCTTC

V gene: TRBV11-2
J gene: TRBJ2-7
clone size: NA
D gene: TRBD2
CDR3 protein: CASSAEASGPTGEQYF
CDR3 DNA: TGTGCCAGCAGCGCCGAAGCTAGCGGACCTACGGGGGAGCAGTACTTC

V gene: TRBV11-2
J gene: TRBJ2-4
clone size: NA
D gene: NA
CDR3 protein: CASSLEGLRDIQYF
CDR3 DNA: TGTGCCAGCAGCTTAGAGGGCTTGAGGGACATTCAGTACTTC